This TCR beta chain was recorded in a study of technical replicates of blood from several donors. This CDR3 has 13 amino acids. Trimming removed 7 bases from V and 1 base from J; junction bases left unmatched: 3. Germline CDR1 SNHLY, CDR2 FYNNEI. Only in-frame clones appear in the TCRdb table, and some are missing; sequencing was by immunoSEQ multiplex PCR. There are 80,000 to 100,000 clones in the sample; 90% to 97% occur only once, and roughly 0.33% lies in the top ten. The chain joins TRBV2 to TRBJ1-1; TRBD1 agrees at 7 bases. The sample taken for sequencing was T cells isolated from PBMCs. The sequence came from a human donor in good health. CDR3: CASIGQENTEAFF. As DNA, the CDR3 is TGTGCCAGCATTGGACAGGAGAACACTGAAGCTTTCTTT.